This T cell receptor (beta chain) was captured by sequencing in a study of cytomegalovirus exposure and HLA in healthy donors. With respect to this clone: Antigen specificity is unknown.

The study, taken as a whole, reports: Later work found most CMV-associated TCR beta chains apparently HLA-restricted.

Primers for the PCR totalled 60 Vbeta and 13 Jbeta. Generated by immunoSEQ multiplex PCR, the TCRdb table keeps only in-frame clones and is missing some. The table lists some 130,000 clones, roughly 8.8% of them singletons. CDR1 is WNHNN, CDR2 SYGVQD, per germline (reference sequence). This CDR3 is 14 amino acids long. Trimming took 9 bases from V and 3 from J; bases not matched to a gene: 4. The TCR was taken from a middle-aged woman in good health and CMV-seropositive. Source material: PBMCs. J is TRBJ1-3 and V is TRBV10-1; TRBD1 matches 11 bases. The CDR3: CASRGQGVGNTIYF. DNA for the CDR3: TGCGCCAGTAGGGGACAGGGGGTTGGAAACACCATATATTTT.